This T cell receptor (beta chain) was recorded in a study of control samples from healthy donors and cancer patients. The method was immunoSEQ multiplex PCR; TCRdb's version includes in-frame clones alone and lacks a portion of them. The sample contains around 200,000 clones, approximately 92% of which appear only once. Germline V gene sequence: CDR1 GTSNPN, CDR2 SVGIG (reference sequence). There are 11 residues in the CDR3. Trimming pared 0 bases from V and 7 bases from J, leaving 5 bases between. The TCR comes from a man between 18 and 29 years old in good health. The sequenced sample was blood. This chain connects TRBV30 to TRBJ2-3; D not resolved. The CDR3 loop reads CAWSVGHTQYF. As DNA, the CDR3 is TGTGCCTGGAGTGTAGGTCATACGCAGTATTTT.